The rows below give T cell receptor beta chains drawn from one sample of a study of T cells in Graves' hyperthyroidism and ophthalmopathy. From the multiplex PCR reads, TCRdb called clonotypes with MiXCR, one entry per CDR3 protein. The table has some 350,000 distinct CDR3 sequences, roughly an eighth seen once. Sequencing was carried out using blood. The receptor set was obtained from a woman aged 40 to 55 with Graves' ophthalmopathy. The CDR3 runs from the conserved cysteine through the conserved F or W. D genes are given only for firm matches. A clone size is listed for some rows: how often the clone was seen (once, few, many), or a class if it is expanded.

clone size: many
J gene: TRBJ2-1
V gene: TRBV7-9
D gene: NA
CDR3 protein: CASSLVQGLDEQFF
CDR3 DNA: TGTGCCAGCAGCTTAGTTCAGGGGTTAGATGAGCAGTTCTTC

clone size: NA
J gene: TRBJ1-4
V gene: TRBV3-1
D gene: NA
CDR3 protein: CASSHGRDEKLFF
CDR3 DNA: TGTGCCAGCAGCCATGGCCGAGATGAAAAACTGTTTTTT

clone size: many
J gene: TRBJ2-7
V gene: TRBV7-6
D gene: TRBD2
CDR3 protein: CASSSPQAGGPYEQYF
CDR3 DNA: TGTGCCAGCAGCTCTCCTCAAGCGGGAGGGCCCTACGAGCAGTACTTC

clone size: few
J gene: TRBJ2-3
V gene: TRBV4-1
D gene: NA
CDR3 protein: CASSQERSWTTDTQYF
CDR3 DNA: TGCGCCAGCAGCCAAGAAAGGTCGTGGACCACAGATACGCAGTATTTT

clone size: many
J gene: TRBJ1-2
V gene: TRBV12-3/TRBV12-4
D gene: NA
CDR3 protein: CASSLDRYGYTF
CDR3 DNA: TGTGCCAGCAGTTTGGACAGATATGGCTACACCTTC

clone size: NA
J gene: TRBJ1-5
V gene: TRBV20-1
D gene: NA
CDR3 protein: CSARPFGGRVNQPQHF
CDR3 DNA: TGCAGTGCTAGACCATTTGGGGGGAGAGTTAATCAGCCCCAGCATTTT

clone size: many
J gene: TRBJ1-5
V gene: TRBV7-2
D gene: NA
CDR3 protein: CASSLAGAGRGGQPQHF
CDR3 DNA: TGTGCCAGCAGCTTAGCAGGAGCAGGCCGGGGCGGGCAGCCCCAGCATTTT

clone size: NA
J gene: TRBJ2-4
V gene: TRBV24-1
D gene: NA
CDR3 protein: CATSDDWVAKNIQYF
CDR3 DNA: TGTGCCACCAGTGATGATTGGGTAGCCAAAAACATTCAGTACTTC

clone size: many
J gene: TRBJ2-1
V gene: TRBV4-2
D gene: NA
CDR3 protein: CASSQESRDEQFF
CDR3 DNA: TGTGCCAGCAGCCAAGAGTCGAGAGATGAGCAGTTCTTC

clone size: many
J gene: TRBJ2-7
V gene: TRBV12-3/TRBV12-4
D gene: TRBD2
CDR3 protein: CASSFSLAGGPLHEQYF
CDR3 DNA: TGTGCCAGCAGTTTTTCGCTAGCGGGGGGGCCGTTACACGAGCAGTACTTC

clone size: few
J gene: TRBJ1-6
V gene: TRBV10-3
D gene: NA
CDR3 protein: CAISEFGNSPLHF
CDR3 DNA: TGTGCCATCAGTGAGTTTGGTAATTCACCCCTCCACTTT

clone size: few
J gene: TRBJ1-4
V gene: TRBV6-9
D gene: NA
CDR3 protein: CAGSYQGGGPEKLFF
CDR3 DNA: TGTGCCGGCAGTTACCAGGGAGGTGGCCCTGAAAAACTGTTTTTT

clone size: many
J gene: TRBJ2-4
V gene: TRBV27
D gene: NA
CDR3 protein: CASRTKNIQYF
CDR3 DNA: TGTGCCAGCAGGACCAAAAACATTCAGTACTTC

clone size: NA
J gene: TRBJ1-2
V gene: TRBV19
D gene: NA
CDR3 protein: CASSMKGLYGYTF
CDR3 DNA: TGTGCCAGTAGTATGAAGGGCCTCTATGGCTACACCTTC

clone size: NA
J gene: TRBJ2-1
V gene: TRBV9
D gene: TRBD2
CDR3 protein: CASSVTSGSSGEQFF
CDR3 DNA: TGTGCCAGCAGCGTGACTAGCGGGAGTTCCGGTGAGCAGTTCTTC

clone size: NA
J gene: TRBJ2-3
V gene: TRBV9
D gene: NA
CDR3 protein: CASSVGQGDWVYTQYF
CDR3 DNA: TGTGCCAGCAGCGTAGGCCAGGGCGATTGGGTGTATACGCAGTATTTT

clone size: many
J gene: TRBJ1-6
V gene: TRBV2
D gene: NA
CDR3 protein: CASTEGRDSPLHF
CDR3 DNA: TGTGCCAGCACGGAGGGGAGGGATTCACCCCTCCACTTT

clone size: many
J gene: TRBJ2-7
V gene: TRBV6-1
D gene: NA
CDR3 protein: CASRVEEGVSYEQYF
CDR3 DNA: TGTGCCAGCAGGGTCGAAGAAGGGGTTTCCTACGAGCAGTACTTC

clone size: many
J gene: TRBJ1-6
V gene: TRBV6-1
D gene: NA
CDR3 protein: CASSYGFRESSYNSPLHF
CDR3 DNA: TGTGCCAGCAGTTACGGTTTCAGGGAGAGCTCCTATAATTCACCCCTCCACTTT

clone size: NA
J gene: TRBJ1-2
V gene: TRBV6-5
D gene: NA
CDR3 protein: CASSYSSSGGETF
CDR3 DNA: TGTGCCAGCAGTTACTCATCATCCGGGGGAGAAACCTTC

clone size: few
J gene: TRBJ2-5
V gene: TRBV12-3/TRBV12-4
D gene: NA
CDR3 protein: CASRWKTAETQYF
CDR3 DNA: TGTGCCAGCAGGTGGAAGACGGCAGAGACCCAGTACTTC

clone size: few
J gene: TRBJ2-7
V gene: TRBV28
D gene: TRBD2
CDR3 protein: CAIGGGDLLEQYF
CDR3 DNA: TGTGCCATCGGGGGGGGGGATCTTCTCGAGCAGTACTTC

clone size: NA
J gene: TRBJ1-2
V gene: TRBV7-9
D gene: NA
CDR3 protein: CASSLMGTGGAPNYGYTF
CDR3 DNA: TGTGCCAGCAGCTTAATGGGGACTGGGGGCGCCCCTAACTATGGCTACACCTTC

clone size: NA
J gene: TRBJ1-2
V gene: TRBV15
D gene: NA
CDR3 protein: CATSRDGNYGYTF
CDR3 DNA: TGTGCCACCAGCAGAGATGGTAACTATGGCTACACCTTC

clone size: NA
J gene: TRBJ2-1
V gene: TRBV11-3
D gene: NA
CDR3 protein: CASSRLGTPYNEQFF
CDR3 DNA: TGTGCCAGCAGCAGACTAGGGACCCCGTACAATGAGCAGTTCTTC

clone size: NA
J gene: TRBJ2-7
V gene: TRBV11-2
D gene: NA
CDR3 protein: CASSFLPGDLSYEQYF
CDR3 DNA: TGTGCCAGCAGCTTCTTACCGGGGGACCTCTCCTACGAGCAGTACTTC

clone size: many
J gene: TRBJ1-5
V gene: TRBV2
D gene: NA
CDR3 protein: CASSVIGGNQPQHF
CDR3 DNA: TGTGCCAGCAGTGTCATCGGGGGCAATCAGCCCCAGCATTTT

clone size: many
J gene: TRBJ2-2
V gene: TRBV12-3/TRBV12-4
D gene: TRBD2
CDR3 protein: CASSFAGGGVGELFF
CDR3 DNA: TGTGCCAGCAGTTTCGCCGGGGGGGGGGTCGGGGAGCTGTTTTTT

clone size: many
J gene: TRBJ2-7
V gene: TRBV20-1
D gene: NA
CDR3 protein: CSAVGHLSYEQYF
CDR3 DNA: TGCAGTGCTGTAGGACATCTATCCTACGAGCAGTACTTC

clone size: many
J gene: TRBJ2-7
V gene: TRBV7-9
D gene: TRBD1
CDR3 protein: CASSLPGQSYEQYF
CDR3 DNA: TGTGCCAGCAGCCTCCCGGGACAGAGCTACGAGCAGTACTTC

clone size: many
J gene: TRBJ2-2
V gene: TRBV2
D gene: NA
CDR3 protein: CASSHGGGGTGELFF
CDR3 DNA: TGTGCCAGCAGTCACGGGGGAGGGGGCACCGGGGAGCTGTTTTTT

clone size: many
J gene: TRBJ2-7
V gene: TRBV12-3/TRBV12-4
D gene: TRBD1
CDR3 protein: CASSIGTGARYEQYF
CDR3 DNA: TGTGCCAGCAGCATCGGGACAGGGGCTAGATACGAGCAGTACTTC

clone size: NA
J gene: TRBJ2-7
V gene: TRBV28
D gene: NA
CDR3 protein: CASSTRVVPYEQYF
CDR3 DNA: TGTGCCAGCAGTACCAGGGTAGTACCCTACGAGCAGTACTTC

clone size: few
J gene: TRBJ2-3
V gene: TRBV20-1
D gene: TRBD2
CDR3 protein: CSAKLSSGRDSTDTQYF
CDR3 DNA: TGCAGTGCTAAGTTGAGTAGCGGGAGAGATAGTACAGATACGCAGTATTTT

clone size: many
J gene: TRBJ1-2
V gene: TRBV6-1
D gene: NA
CDR3 protein: CASMVPYYGYTF
CDR3 DNA: TGTGCCAGCATGGTACCCTACTATGGCTACACCTTC

clone size: many
J gene: TRBJ1-1
V gene: TRBV19
D gene: NA
CDR3 protein: CASNPHLNTEAFF
CDR3 DNA: TGTGCCAGTAATCCACACCTGAACACTGAAGCTTTCTTT

clone size: once
J gene: TRBJ2-2
V gene: TRBV19
D gene: TRBD2
CDR3 protein: CASSDIAGPNTGELFF
CDR3 DNA: TGTGCCAGTAGTGATATAGCGGGGCCGAACACCGGGGAGCTGTTTTTT

clone size: many
J gene: TRBJ2-7
V gene: TRBV12-3/TRBV12-4
D gene: NA
CDR3 protein: CASSDTGEQYF
CDR3 DNA: TGTGCCAGCAGTGATACGGGGGAGCAGTACTTC

clone size: many
J gene: TRBJ2-5
V gene: TRBV3-1
D gene: TRBD2
CDR3 protein: CASSQEGLAEETQYF
CDR3 DNA: TGTGCCAGCAGCCAAGAGGGACTAGCGGAAGAGACCCAGTACTTC

clone size: NA
J gene: TRBJ2-7
V gene: TRBV30
D gene: TRBD2
CDR3 protein: CAWRDGGEQYF
CDR3 DNA: TGTGCCTGGAGGGACGGGGGGGAGCAGTACTTC

clone size: NA
J gene: TRBJ2-3
V gene: TRBV5-1
D gene: TRBD2
CDR3 protein: CASRPSGGAADTQYF
CDR3 DNA: TGCGCCAGCAGGCCCAGCGGGGGGGCGGCCGATACGCAGTATTTT

clone size: NA
J gene: TRBJ2-5
V gene: TRBV7-9
D gene: NA
CDR3 protein: CASSFAGPRETQYF
CDR3 DNA: TGTGCCAGCAGCTTCGCTGGGCCCAGGGAGACCCAGTACTTC

clone size: few
J gene: TRBJ1-6
V gene: TRBV6-6
D gene: TRBD1
CDR3 protein: CASSYDAGTGTSPLHF
CDR3 DNA: TGTGCCAGCAGTTACGACGCCGGGACAGGAACTTCACCCCTCCACTTT

clone size: NA
J gene: TRBJ1-2
V gene: TRBV2
D gene: TRBD1
CDR3 protein: CASSLPRQGLYGYTF
CDR3 DNA: TGTGCCAGCAGTTTACCCCGACAGGGACTCTATGGCTACACCTTC

clone size: NA
J gene: TRBJ2-1
V gene: TRBV28
D gene: TRBD2
CDR3 protein: CASTFAGVSGNEQFF
CDR3 DNA: TGTGCCAGCACCTTTGCGGGAGTGAGCGGCAATGAGCAGTTCTTC